This T cell receptor (beta chain) appears in the sequencing data of a study of blood T cell repertoires in COVID-19. The overall study: PBMCs, B-cell-depleted T cells, or T cells were the source of the cDNA or gDNA that made up the material.

Repertoires were generated with immunoSEQ multiplex PCR, while TCRdb's copy carries only in-frame clones and drops some. There are about 320,000 clones in the sample; roughly nine tenths occur only once, and 2% to 3% lies in the top ten. Germline CDR1 and CDR2: PRHDT and FYEKMQ (reference sequence). This CDR3 has 14 residues. The V and J ends lost 1 base and 2 bases, in that order; junction bases with no gene match: 2. Cohort allocation depended upon clinical history that participants reported. As regards this clone: Other DNA sequences in this sample translate to the same CDR3.

The sequence was collected from a man aged 60 to 69 who had recovered from COVID-19. The J gene is TRBJ2-7, the V gene TRBV13; 7 nucleotides match TRBD2. The specimen was PBMCs or T cells enriched from blood (not recorded which). The CDR3, as DNA: TGTGCCAGCAGCTTAGTCGGGGGGACCTACGAGCAGTACTTC. Translating gives CASSLVGGTYEQYF.